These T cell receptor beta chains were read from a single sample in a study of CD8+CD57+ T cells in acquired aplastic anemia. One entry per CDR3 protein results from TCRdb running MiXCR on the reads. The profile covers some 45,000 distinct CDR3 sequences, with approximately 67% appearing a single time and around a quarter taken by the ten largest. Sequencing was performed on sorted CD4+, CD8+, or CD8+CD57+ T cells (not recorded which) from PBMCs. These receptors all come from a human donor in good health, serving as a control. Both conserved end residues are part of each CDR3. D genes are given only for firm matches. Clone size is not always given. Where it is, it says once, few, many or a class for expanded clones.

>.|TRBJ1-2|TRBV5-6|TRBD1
TGTGCCAGCAGTTTCCCCGGGACAGGGGGCTATGGCTACACCTTC
CASSFPGTGGYGYTF
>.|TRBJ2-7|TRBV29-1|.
TGCAGCGTTGGTACCTCCTACGAGCAGTACTTC
CSVGTSYEQYF
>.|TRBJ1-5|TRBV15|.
TGTGCCACCAGCAGAGCCTCCAGGTATCAGCCCCAGCATTTT
CATSRASRYQPQHF
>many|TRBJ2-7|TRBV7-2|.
TGTGCCAGCAGCCCAACTAGCTCTCCAGCCTACGAGCAGTACTTC
CASSPTSSPAYEQYF
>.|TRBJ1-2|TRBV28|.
TGTGCCAGCAGTCGCCATGGGACGAACTATGGCTACACCTTC
CASSRHGTNYGYTF
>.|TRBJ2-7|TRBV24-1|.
TGTGCCACCAGTGAAAACGGACGGAGCGCCGAGCAGTACTTC
CATSENGRSAEQYF
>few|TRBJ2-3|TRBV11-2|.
TGTGCCAGCAGCTTATATCCCCTAAGAAGTACTAGCACAGATACGCAGTATTTT
CASSLYPLRSTSTDTQYF
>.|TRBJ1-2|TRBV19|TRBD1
TGTGCCAGTAGTCGGGACAGTCCCTATGGCTACACCTTC
CASSRDSPYGYTF
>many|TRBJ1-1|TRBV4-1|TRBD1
TGCGCCAGCAGCCACCCCGGGACAGGGTTGACTGAAGCTTTCTTT
CASSHPGTGLTEAFF
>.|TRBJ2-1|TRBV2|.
TGTGCCAGCAGGATCGGGGATAATGAGCAGTTCTTC
CASRIGDNEQFF